Reported below is one T cell receptor beta chain. Its matching antigen is unknown. This specimen belongs to a study of identical twins. Study results and limitations: Twin-shared out-of-frame alpha sequences showed excess low generation probability. For out-of-frame beta sequences, excess twin sharing was weaker.

Germline values: CDR1 KGHDR, CDR2 SFDVKD. This CDR3 contains 17 residues. After removal of 3 bases from V and 0 bases from J, the junction contained 3 bases not matched to a gene. Template switching introduced a universal primer site, and the cDNA bore unique molecular identifiers. TCRdb ran MiXCR on the 5' RACE reads and lists one entry per CDR3 protein. The sample lists 450,000 to 600,000 distinct CDR3 sequences, about a fifth occurring once. These same data were also listed under a study on yellow fever vaccine responses in identical twins.

Source material: CD4+ T cells sorted from blood. This chain links TRBV24-1 with TRBJ2-4; 11 bases map to TRBD2. This receptor was taken from a woman between 18 and 30 years old in good health. In nucleotides, the CDR3 is TGTGCCACCAGTGATCACGGGACTAGCGGAGCCAAAAACATTCAGTACTTC. Residues: CATSDHGTSGAKNIQYF.